The clone carrying this T cell receptor beta chain occurred a few times. The data originate from a study of T cells after posttransplantation cyclophosphamide. This CDR3 contains 16 residues. V dropped 0 bases and J dropped 5 bases, with 15 bases sitting between them. Germline loops: CDR1 SGHRS, CDR2 YFSETQ. The data were produced by immunoSEQ multiplex PCR, yet TCRdb's version contains in-frame clones alone and is incomplete. Found here are fewer than 40,000 clones, no singletons; the ten largest cover roughly 6.7%. The V call is TRBV5-1, the J call TRBJ2-1, with D tentatively TRBD1 (5 bases). This sequence originates from a woman aged 50 to 65 in good health and a related stem cell transplant donor. Sequencing was performed on PBMCs. CDR3 DNA: TGCGCCAGCAGCTTGGCCTTTCTCCAGGGTAACAATGAGCAGTTCTTC. Encoded protein: CASSLAFLQGNNEQFF.